The sequence of this T cell receptor beta chain was determined in a study of follicular helper T cells after annual influenza vaccination. Comment on this clone: Antigen specificity is unknown.

The V gene lost 6 bases and the J gene lost 4 bases, with 8 bases spanning the gap. Germline loops: CDR1 MNHNS, CDR2 SASEGT. This CDR3 is 12 amino acids long. The protocol was immunoSEQ multiplex PCR, while the TCRdb copy is restricted to in-frame clones and leaves out a portion. Of 7,500 to 9,500 clones detected, roughly four fifths appear once; the ten largest clones hold under 1.2%. The study's findings and limits: Most later recoveries of Day 7 ICOS+CD38+ clones were ICOS-CD38- cTfh.

As to time point: 2014-2015 season, pre-vaccination. Subjects lived in the community and lacked influenza vaccine within the prior 6 months. Non-naive CD4+CXCR5+PD-1+ cTfh were sorted into ICOS+CD38+ and ICOS-CD38- fractions. This specimen consisted of CXCR5+ CD38- circulating T follicular helper cells from blood, obtained on the day of influenza vaccination. As to subset: circulating Tfh, non-naive CD4+CXCR5+PD-1+ (ICOS+CD38+ or ICOS-CD38-). The V gene is TRBV6-1, the J gene TRBJ2-3; the D gene is possibly TRBD1 (5 bases). The TCR was taken from an adult who received the influenza vaccine. CDR3 loop: CASRGPADTQYF. CDR3 DNA: TGTGCCAGCAGGGGGCCGGCAGATACGCAGTATTTT.